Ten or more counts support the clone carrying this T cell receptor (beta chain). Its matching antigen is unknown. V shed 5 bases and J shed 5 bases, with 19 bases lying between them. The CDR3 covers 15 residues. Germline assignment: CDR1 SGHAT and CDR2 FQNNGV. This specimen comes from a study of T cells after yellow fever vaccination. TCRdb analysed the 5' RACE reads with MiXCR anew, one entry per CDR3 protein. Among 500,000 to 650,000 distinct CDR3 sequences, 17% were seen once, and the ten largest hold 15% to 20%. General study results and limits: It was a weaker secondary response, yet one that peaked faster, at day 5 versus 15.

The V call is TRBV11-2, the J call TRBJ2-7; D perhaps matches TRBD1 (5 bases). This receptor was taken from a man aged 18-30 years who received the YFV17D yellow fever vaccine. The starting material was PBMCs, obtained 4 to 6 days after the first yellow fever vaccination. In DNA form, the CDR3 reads TGTGCCAGCAGCAACTTGGGGCAGGGCGGACACGAGCAGTACTTC. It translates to CASSNLGQGGHEQYF.